This is a list of T cell receptor beta chains from one sample in a study of T-cell reconstitution after alpha-beta-depleted transplantation in children. MiXCR, run by TCRdb on the PCR reads, gives a single entry per CDR3 protein. The table has more than 200,000 distinct CDR3 sequences, roughly 24% seen once. The material was PBMCs, obtained before TCRalphabeta/CD19-depleted stem cell transplant. These receptors were obtained from a girl aged 2-10 years with Fanconi anemia, due to receive a stem cell transplant. The CDR3 runs from the conserved cysteine through the conserved F or W. The order of the fields is V gene, CDR3 protein.

TRBV20-1	CSARRDTNYEQYF
TRBV28	CASSWGLAVSYEQYF
TRBV29-1	CSVTTGIDSGYTF
TRBV20-1	CSASRENTEAFF
TRBV4-1	CASSHDSSYNEQFF
TRBV29-1	CSVESGSTYEQYF
TRBV6-5	CASSYRTSSYEQYF
TRBV28	CASSLLDQPEHF
TRBV5-6	CASRGGFGTDTQYF
TRBV5-1	CASSLGRETFRLETQYF
TRBV20-1	CSASRDRGYYEQYF
TRBV20-1	CSAREGGNSNQPQHF
TRBV28	CASTESDTQYF
TRBV4-2	CASSTLVSDTQYF
TRBV29-1	CSVAVGPSYEQYF
TRBV2	CASSEAELAGGPYNEQFF
TRBV20-1	CSARKTVEAFF
TRBV29-1	CSVGGDSLTYEQYF
TRBV27	CASSFDSGNEQFF
TRBV4-2	CASSQDLIRGSLYEQYF
TRBV12-3/TRBV12-4	CASSPISGTSARSYEQYF
TRBV7-2	CAIILARGSSYNGQFF
TRBV20-1	CSARLRSNQPQHF
TRBV20-1	CSAVTGYEQYF
TRBV29-1	CSVESGTVNIGWLFQETQYF
TRBV29-1	CSVDSDREETQYF
TRBV3-1	CASSLGGSFSYEQYF
TRBV7-6	CASSLLDRESDTQYF
TRBV3-1	CASSQEGHWASYEQYF
TRBV15	CATSRDIRTSGYNEQFF
TRBV10-3	CAISETGGEKLFF